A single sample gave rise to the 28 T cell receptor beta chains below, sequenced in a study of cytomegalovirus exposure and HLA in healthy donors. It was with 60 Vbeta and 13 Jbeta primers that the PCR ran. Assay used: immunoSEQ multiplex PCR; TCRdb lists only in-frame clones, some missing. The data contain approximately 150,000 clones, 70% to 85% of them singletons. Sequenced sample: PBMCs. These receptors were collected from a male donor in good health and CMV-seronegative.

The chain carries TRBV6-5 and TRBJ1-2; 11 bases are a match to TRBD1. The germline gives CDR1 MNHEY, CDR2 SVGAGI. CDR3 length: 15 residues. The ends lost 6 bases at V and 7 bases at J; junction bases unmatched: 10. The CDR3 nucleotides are TGTGCCAGCAGGTCCGGGACAGGGGGTTCAAGTGGCTACACCTTC. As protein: CASRSGTGGSSGYTF.

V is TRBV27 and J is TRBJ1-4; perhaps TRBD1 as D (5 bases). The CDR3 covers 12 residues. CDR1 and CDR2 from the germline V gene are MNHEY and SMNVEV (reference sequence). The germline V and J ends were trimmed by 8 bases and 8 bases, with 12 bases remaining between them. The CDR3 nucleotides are TGTGCCAGCGGGAGGGGATTCGAAAAACTGTTTTTT. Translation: CASGRGFEKLFF. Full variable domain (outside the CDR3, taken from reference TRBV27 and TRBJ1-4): EAQVTQNPRYLITVTGKKLTVTCSQNMNHEYMSWYRQDPGLGLRQIYYSMNVEVTDKGDVPEGYKVSRKEKRNFPLILESPSPNQTSLYFCASGRGFEKLFFGSGTQLSVL.

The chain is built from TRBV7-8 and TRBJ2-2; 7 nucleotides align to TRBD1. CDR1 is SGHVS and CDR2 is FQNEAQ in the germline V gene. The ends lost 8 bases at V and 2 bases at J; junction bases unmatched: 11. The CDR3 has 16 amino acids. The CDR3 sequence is CASAWGQFLNTGELFF. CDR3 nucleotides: TGTGCCAGCGCGTGGGGACAGTTTTTAAACACCGGGGAGCTGTTTTTT.

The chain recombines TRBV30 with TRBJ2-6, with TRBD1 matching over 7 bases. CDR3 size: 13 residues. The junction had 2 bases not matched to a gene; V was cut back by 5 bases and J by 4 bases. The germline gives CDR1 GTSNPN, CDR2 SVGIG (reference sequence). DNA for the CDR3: TGTGCCTGGGACAGGGTCGGGGCCAACGTCCTGACTTTC. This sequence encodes CAWDRVGANVLTF.

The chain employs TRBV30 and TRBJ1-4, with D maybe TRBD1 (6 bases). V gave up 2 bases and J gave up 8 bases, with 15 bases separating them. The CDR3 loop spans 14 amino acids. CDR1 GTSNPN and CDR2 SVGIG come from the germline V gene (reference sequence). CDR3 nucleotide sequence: TGTGCCTGGAGTCTGGGGGGGGCGGGAGAAAAACTGTTTTTT. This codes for CAWSLGGAGEKLFF.

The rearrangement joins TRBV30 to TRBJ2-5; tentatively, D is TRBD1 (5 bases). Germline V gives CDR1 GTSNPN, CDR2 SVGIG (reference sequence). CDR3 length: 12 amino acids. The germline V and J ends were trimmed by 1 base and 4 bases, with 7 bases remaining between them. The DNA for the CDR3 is TGTGCCTGGAGTGGGGGCGCAGAGACCCAGTACTTC. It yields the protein CAWSGGAETQYF.

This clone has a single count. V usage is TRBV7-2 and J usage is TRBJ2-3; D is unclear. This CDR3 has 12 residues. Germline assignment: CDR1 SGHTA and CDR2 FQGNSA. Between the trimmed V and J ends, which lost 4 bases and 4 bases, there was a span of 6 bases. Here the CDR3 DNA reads TGTGCCAGCAGCTCTGCAGCAGATACGCAGTATTTT. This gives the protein CASSSAADTQYF.

The CDR3 DNA is TGTGCCAGCAGCTCGCCGCCAGCTAACTATGGCTACACCTTC. Encoded protein: CASSSPPANYGYTF. The V call is TRBV5-4, the J call TRBJ1-2; D unresolved. Germline V gene sequence: CDR1 SGHNT, CDR2 YYREEE (reference sequence). The CDR3 length is 14 residues. The V end lost 3 bases, the J end lost 0 bases, and 9 bases lay between the germline ends.

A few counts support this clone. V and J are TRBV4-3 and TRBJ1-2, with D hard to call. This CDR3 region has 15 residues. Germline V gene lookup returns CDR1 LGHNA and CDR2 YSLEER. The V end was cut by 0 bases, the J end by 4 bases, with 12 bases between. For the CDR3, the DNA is TGCGCCAGCAGCCAAGATCGTGAGGCTAGCTATGGCTACACCTTC. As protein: CASSQDREASYGYTF.

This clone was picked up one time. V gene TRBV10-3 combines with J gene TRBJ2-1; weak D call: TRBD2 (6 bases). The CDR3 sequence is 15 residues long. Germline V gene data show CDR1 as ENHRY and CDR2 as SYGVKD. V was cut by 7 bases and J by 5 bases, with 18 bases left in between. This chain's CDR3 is CAIKWEASGNNEQFF. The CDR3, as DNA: TGTGCCATCAAGTGGGAGGCTTCAGGCAACAATGAGCAGTTCTTC.

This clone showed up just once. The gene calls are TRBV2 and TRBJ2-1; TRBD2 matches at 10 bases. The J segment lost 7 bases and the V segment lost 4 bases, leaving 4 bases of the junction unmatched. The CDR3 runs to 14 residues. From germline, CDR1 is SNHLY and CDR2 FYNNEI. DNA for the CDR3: TGTGCCAGCAGTGGGACTAGCGGACGAAATGAGCAGTTCTTC. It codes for CASSGTSGRNEQFF.

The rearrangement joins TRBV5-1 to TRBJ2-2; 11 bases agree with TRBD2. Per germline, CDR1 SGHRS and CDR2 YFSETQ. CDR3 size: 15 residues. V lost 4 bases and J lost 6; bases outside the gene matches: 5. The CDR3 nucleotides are TGCGCCAGCAGCCCGGGACTAGCGGTTTCCGGGGAGCTGTTTTTT. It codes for CASSPGLAVSGELFF.

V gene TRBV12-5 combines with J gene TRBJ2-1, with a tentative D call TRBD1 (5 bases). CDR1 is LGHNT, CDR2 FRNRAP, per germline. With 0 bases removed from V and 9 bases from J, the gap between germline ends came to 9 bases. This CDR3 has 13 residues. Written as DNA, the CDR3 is TGTGCTAGTGGTTTGGTACAGGAACGTGAGCAGTTCTTC. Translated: CASGLVQEREQFF.

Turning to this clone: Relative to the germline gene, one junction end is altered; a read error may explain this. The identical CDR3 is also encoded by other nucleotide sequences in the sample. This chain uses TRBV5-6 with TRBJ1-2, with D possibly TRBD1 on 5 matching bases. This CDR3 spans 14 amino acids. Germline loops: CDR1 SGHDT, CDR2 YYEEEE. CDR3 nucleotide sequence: TGTGCCAGCAGCCCAAAGGCAGGGTCGCATGGCTATACCTTC. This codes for CASSPKAGSHGYTF.

The CDR3 loop reads CASSPLGGADEQYF. The CDR3, as DNA: TGCGCCAGCAGCCCCCTTGGAGGGGCGGACGAGCAGTACTTC. The rearrangement uses TRBV4-1 and TRBJ2-7, with D possibly TRBD2 on 6 matching bases. The CDR3 has 14 amino acids. V lost 4 bases, J lost 5 bases, and 15 bases lay in between. The germline V gene encodes CDR1 MGHRA and CDR2 YSYEKL.

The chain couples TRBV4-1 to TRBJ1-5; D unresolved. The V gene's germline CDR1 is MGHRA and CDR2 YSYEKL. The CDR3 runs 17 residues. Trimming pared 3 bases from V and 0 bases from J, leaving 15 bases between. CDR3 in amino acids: CASSQRTGDLSNQPQHF. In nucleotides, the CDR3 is TGCGCCAGCAGCCAGAGGACGGGAGACCTTAGCAATCAGCCCCAGCATTTT.

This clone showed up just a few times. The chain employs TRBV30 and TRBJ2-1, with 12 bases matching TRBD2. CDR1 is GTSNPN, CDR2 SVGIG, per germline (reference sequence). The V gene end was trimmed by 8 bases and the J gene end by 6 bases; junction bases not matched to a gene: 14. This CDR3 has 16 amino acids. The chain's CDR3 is CARAISKTSGGNEQFF. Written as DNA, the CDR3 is TGTGCCAGGGCCATTTCGAAGACTAGCGGGGGCAATGAGCAGTTCTTC.

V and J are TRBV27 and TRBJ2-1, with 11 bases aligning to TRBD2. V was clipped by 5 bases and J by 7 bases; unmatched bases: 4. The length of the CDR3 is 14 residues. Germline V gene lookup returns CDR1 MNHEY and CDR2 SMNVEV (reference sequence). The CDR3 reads CASSDSGRANEQFF. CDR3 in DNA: TGTGCCAGCAGTGATAGCGGGAGGGCAAATGAGCAGTTCTTC.

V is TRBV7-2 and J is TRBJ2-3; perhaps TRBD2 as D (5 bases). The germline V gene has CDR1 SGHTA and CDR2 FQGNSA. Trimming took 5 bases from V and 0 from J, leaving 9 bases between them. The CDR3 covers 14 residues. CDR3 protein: CASSALESTDTQYF. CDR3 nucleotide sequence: TGTGCCAGCAGCGCACTAGAGAGCACAGATACGCAGTATTTT.

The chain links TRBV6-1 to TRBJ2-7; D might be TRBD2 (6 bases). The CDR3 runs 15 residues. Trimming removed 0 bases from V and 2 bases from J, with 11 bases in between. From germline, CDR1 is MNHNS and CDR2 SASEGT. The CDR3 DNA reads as TGTGCCAGCAGTGAAGCGGGGGGAGGAGCCTACGAGCAGTACTTC. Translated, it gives CASSEAGGGAYEQYF.

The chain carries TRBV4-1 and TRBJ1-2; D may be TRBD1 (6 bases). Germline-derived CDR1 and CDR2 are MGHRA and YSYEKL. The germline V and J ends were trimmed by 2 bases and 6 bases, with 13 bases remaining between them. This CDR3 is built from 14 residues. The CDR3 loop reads CASSQRTERHGYTF. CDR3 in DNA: TGCGCCAGCAGCCAACGGACAGAGAGGCATGGCTACACCTTC.

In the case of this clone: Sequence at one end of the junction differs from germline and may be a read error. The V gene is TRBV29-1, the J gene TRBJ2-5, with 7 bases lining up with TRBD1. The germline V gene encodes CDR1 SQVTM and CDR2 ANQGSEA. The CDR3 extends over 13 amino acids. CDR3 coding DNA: TGCAGCCTTGAGGGACAGCTGGGGGAGACCCAGTACTTC. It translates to CSLEGQLGETQYF.

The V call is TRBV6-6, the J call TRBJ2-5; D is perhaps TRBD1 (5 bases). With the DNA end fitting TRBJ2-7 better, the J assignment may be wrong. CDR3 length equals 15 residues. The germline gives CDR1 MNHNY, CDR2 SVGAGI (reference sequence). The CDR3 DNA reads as TGTGCCAGCTCTACTCCAGACAGACCAACCTACGAGCAGTACTTC. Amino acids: CASSTPDRPTYEQYF.

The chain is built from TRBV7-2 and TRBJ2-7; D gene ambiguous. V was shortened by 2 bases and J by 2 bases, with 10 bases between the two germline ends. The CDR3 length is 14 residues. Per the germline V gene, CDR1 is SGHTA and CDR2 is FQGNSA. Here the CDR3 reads CASSLQEGTYEQYF. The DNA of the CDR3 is TGTGCCAGCAGCTTACAGGAAGGTACCTACGAGCAGTACTTC.

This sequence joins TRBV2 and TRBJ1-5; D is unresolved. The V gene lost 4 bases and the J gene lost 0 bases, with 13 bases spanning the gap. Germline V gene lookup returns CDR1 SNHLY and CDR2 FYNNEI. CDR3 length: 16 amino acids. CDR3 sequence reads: CASSGLVYNSNQPQHF. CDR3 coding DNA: TGTGCCAGCAGTGGGTTAGTATATAATAGCAATCAGCCCCAGCATTTT.

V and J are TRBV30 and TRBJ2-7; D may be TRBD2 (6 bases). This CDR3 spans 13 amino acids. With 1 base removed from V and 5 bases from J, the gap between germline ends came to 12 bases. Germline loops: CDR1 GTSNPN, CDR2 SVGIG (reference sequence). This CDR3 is CAWSASGGDEQYF. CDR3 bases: TGTGCCTGGAGTGCATCGGGCGGGGACGAGCAGTACTTC.

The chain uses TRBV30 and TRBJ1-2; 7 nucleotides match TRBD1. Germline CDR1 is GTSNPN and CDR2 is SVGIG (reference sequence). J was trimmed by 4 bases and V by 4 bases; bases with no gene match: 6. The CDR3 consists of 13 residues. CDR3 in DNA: TGTGCCTGGAAAAAACAGGGGACCTATGGCTACACCTTC. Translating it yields CAWKKQGTYGYTF.

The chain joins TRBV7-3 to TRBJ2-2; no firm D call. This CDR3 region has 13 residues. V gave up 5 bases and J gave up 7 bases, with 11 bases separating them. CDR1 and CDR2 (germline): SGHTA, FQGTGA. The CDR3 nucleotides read TGTGCCAGCAGCCTGTTGGTAGACGGGGAGCTGTTTTTT. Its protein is CASSLLVDGELFF.